This passage covers 28 T cell receptor beta chains from one sample sequenced in a study of immune heterogeneity within non-small cell lung tumors (dated by TCRdb to the late 2010s). TCRdb names HiSeq X Ten as the instrument used. The TCR beta CDR3 region was amplified with a multiplex PCR system whose first round of approximately 11 cycles used 32 V-gene forward primers and 13 J-gene reverse primers. TCRdb's own reprocessing of the public reads used fastp at Q25 and MiXCR and kept productive beta chains. Every CDR3 protein is listed once, alongside the most common genes and DNA of its rows. The sample table records about 2,800 distinct CDR3 sequences; 14% to 15% of these occur just once. In total, the top ten clones hold around 21% of the sample. The TCR template was genomic DNA extracted from bulk tumor tissue, and roughly 590 ng of gDNA was amplified for each sample. During surgery, multiple biopsies were taken from each primary tumor, with sampling sites spaced as far apart as possible within the tumor mass. The study cohort was described as untreated and was composed of newly diagnosed NSCLC cases undergoing curative surgery.

Sequencing input: lung tumor tissue. Source of these receptors: a female donor with non-small cell lung cancer.

This clonotype is medium-sized in the sample. The chain employs TRBV5-6 and TRBJ1-6; the match to TRBD1 covers 11 bases. The CDR3 totals 16 residues. Germline CDR1 reads SGHDT; CDR2 reads YYEEEE. After removal of 4 bases from V and 10 bases from J, the junction contained 10 bases not matched to a gene. CDR3 bases: TGTGCCAGCAGCCCGCGCGGACAGGGGGCAGGATCACCCCTCCACTTT. Its protein product is CASSPRGQGAGSPLHF.

A note on this clonotype: A much bigger clone sits one base away, suggesting this may be a read error. V is TRBV19 and J is TRBJ2-6; D not resolved. The CDR3 totals 15 residues. Germline V gene data show CDR1 as LNHDA and CDR2 as SQIVND (reference sequence). V gave up 5 bases and J gave up 0 bases, with 8 bases separating them. The CDR3 here is CASSDWDSGANVLTF. For the CDR3, the DNA is TGTGCCAGTAGTGATTGGGACTCTGGGGCCAACGTCCTGACTTTC.

The sample holds many counts of this clonotype. The rearrangement uses TRBV12-3 or TRBV12-4 and TRBJ2-1; D unresolved. The CDR3 contains 13 residues. Deletions cut 3 bases from V and 5 bases from J, with 8 bases between. The CDR3: CASSFLRDNEQFF. The CDR3 DNA reads TGTGCCAGCAGTTTCTTGCGAGACAATGAGCAGTTCTTC.

This clonotype is termed medium-sized. The DNA for the CDR3 is TGCGCCAGCAGTGAGTCGAGAGGAGCGGGCCATCAGTTCTTC. This codes for CASSESRGAGHQFF. V gene TRBV10-1 combines with J gene TRBJ2-1; possibly TRBD2 for D (6 bases). Trimming removed 0 bases from V and 13 bases from J, with 16 bases in between. Germline assignment: CDR1 WNHNN and CDR2 SYGVQD (reference sequence). The CDR3 has 14 amino acids.

This clonotype is categorized as medium-sized (0.01 to 0.1%). The chain combines TRBV20-1 with TRBJ2-5; 12 bases align to TRBD2. Germline values: CDR1 DFQATT, CDR2 SNEGSKA (reference sequence). The CDR3 covers 14 residues. V trimming: 5 bases; J trimming: 1 base; junction bases outside the gene matches: 2. DNA for the CDR3: TGCAGTGCTCGGACTAGCGGGATCCAAGAGACCCAGTACTTC. The encoded protein is CSARTSGIQETQYF.

By its share, this clonotype is medium-sized. This chain links TRBV12-3 or TRBV12-4 with TRBJ1-5; 8 nucleotides line up with TRBD1. The V and J ends lost 8 bases and 7 bases, in that order; junction bases with no gene match: 10. The length of the CDR3 is 14 residues. CDR3 DNA: TGTGCCAGCTCTTCTCAGGGGGCTGGACAGCCCCAGCATTTT. Translated, it gives CASSSQGAGQPQHF.

In its sample, this clonotype ranks as medium-sized (0.01 to 0.1%). The V and J genes are TRBV19 and TRBJ1-2, with D unresolved. Trimming took 6 bases from V and 6 from J, leaving 17 bases between them. The CDR3 runs to 14 residues. From germline, CDR1 is LNHDA and CDR2 SQIVND (reference sequence). CDR3 in DNA: TGTGCCAGTAGGTCGTCTCTACCGAGGGATGGCTACACCTTC. It codes for CASRSSLPRDGYTF.

The rearrangement links TRBV4-3 to TRBJ2-2; the D is unclear. This CDR3 has 14 amino acids. The V gene's germline CDR1 is LGHNA and CDR2 YSLEER. The V and J ends lost 2 bases and 0 bases respectively, with 4 bases between them. The CDR3 nucleotides are TGCGCCAGCAGCCAATCTACGAACACCGGGGAGCTGTTTTTT. Translating gives CASSQSTNTGELFF.

This clonotype was observed a few times. The chain carries TRBV5-8 and TRBJ2-3; D gene ambiguous. CDR1 and CDR2 (germline): SGHTS, YDEGEE. V lost 1 base, J lost 3 bases, and 6 bases lay in between. The CDR3 totals 13 residues. The CDR3 nucleotides read TGTGCCAGCAGCTTGCAAGGAACAGATACGCAGTATTTT. It yields the protein CASSLQGTDTQYF.

By share of the sample, this clonotype is medium-sized. The CDR3 DNA follows: TGCGCCAGCAGTGAGTCGGGCGAGGAGCAGTACTTC. As protein: CASSESGEEQYF. The rearrangement joins TRBV10-2 to TRBJ2-7; no clear D gene. Germline CDR1 WSHSY, CDR2 SAAADI. The CDR3 loop spans 12 amino acids. Trimming pared 0 bases from V and 7 bases from J, leaving 7 bases between.

This clonotype is medium-sized by share. The chain recombines TRBV11-3 with TRBJ2-1; D might be TRBD1 (6 bases). V lost 1 base, J lost 8 bases, and 6 bases lay in between. In germline, CDR1 is SGHNT, CDR2 YENEEA. This CDR3 is 12 amino acids long. CDR3 amino acids: CASSLAGDEQFF. The CDR3 region has the DNA TGTGCCAGCAGCTTAGCAGGGGATGAGCAGTTCTTC.

Comments on this clonotype: This may be a read error, as it is one base from a much larger clone. The J gene is TRBJ1-2, the V gene TRBV6-2 or TRBV6-3; 7 nucleotides match TRBD1. CDR3 length: 14 residues. Germline V gives CDR1 MNHEY, CDR2 SVGEGT. Germline trimming cut 7 bases from V and 5 bases from J; bases unmatched to any gene: 10. The CDR3 DNA reads TGTGCCAGCAAAAGGGACAGTGGAGGGTATGGCTACACCTTC. It codes for CASKRDSGGYGYTF.

Judged by abundance, this clonotype is medium-sized. The chain couples TRBV19 to TRBJ2-2; 7 nucleotides agree with TRBD2. The CDR3 spans 14 residues. The germline V gene encodes CDR1 LNHDA and CDR2 SQIVND (reference sequence). V lost 7 bases, J lost 5 bases, and 7 bases stayed unmatched. CDR3 amino acids: CASTWGGRTGELFF. The CDR3 bases are TGTGCCAGTACCTGGGGAGGGCGAACCGGGGAGCTGTTTTTT.

In this sample, this clonotype turned up many times. This rearrangement joins TRBV4-1 to TRBJ1-2; D perhaps matches TRBD1 (5 bases). The CDR3 runs to 15 residues. In germline, CDR1 is MGHRA, CDR2 YSYEKL. V was shortened by 0 bases and J by 4 bases, with 12 bases between the two germline ends. In DNA form, the CDR3 reads TGCGCCAGCAGCCAAGACAGGGCGAAGGGCTATGGCTACACCTTC. It translates to CASSQDRAKGYGYTF.

Judged by abundance, this clonotype is medium-sized. The rearrangement joins TRBV18 to TRBJ2-1; TRBD2 matches 10 bases. With V trimmed by 3 bases and J by 7 bases, 6 bases remained unmatched. CDR3 length: 15 amino acids. CDR1 is KGHSH, CDR2 LQKENI, per germline. The CDR3 reads CASSPPSGSRNEQFF. CDR3 DNA: TGTGCCAGCTCACCCCCTAGCGGGAGTCGAAATGAGCAGTTCTTC.

This clonotype is medium-sized by share. This chain connects TRBV27 to TRBJ2-3, with 7 bases matching TRBD2. The CDR3 is 13 residues long. CDR1 is MNHEY and CDR2 is SMNVEV in the germline V gene (reference sequence). V lost 5 bases to trimming and J lost 2 bases; unmatched junction nucleotides: 1. In DNA, the CDR3 is TGTGCCAGCAGTAGCGGGACCACAGATACGCAGTATTTT. It translates to CASSSGTTDTQYF.

By share, this clonotype counts as medium-sized. This sequence joins TRBV6-2 or TRBV6-3 and TRBJ2-2; 11 bases agree with TRBD1. The V and J ends lost 5 bases and 0 bases, in that order; junction bases with no gene match: 8. Germline CDR1 MNHEY, CDR2 SVGEGT. There are 18 residues in the CDR3. The DNA of the CDR3 is TGTGCCAGCAGTCTATACTGGACAGGGGGCCCGAACACCGGGGAGCTGTTTTTT. This translates into CASSLYWTGGPNTGELFF.

By its share, this clonotype is medium-sized. The chain couples TRBV6-6 to TRBJ2-7; 8 bases agree with TRBD2. Germline values: CDR1 MNHNY, CDR2 SVGAGI (reference sequence). This CDR3 region has 13 residues. With V trimmed by 2 bases and J by 3 bases, 0 bases remained unmatched. The CDR3 spells CASSYRGGYEQYF. In nucleotides, the CDR3 is TGTGCCAGCAGTTACCGGGGGGGCTACGAGCAGTACTTC.

In its sample, this clonotype is medium-sized. This sequence joins TRBV20-1 and TRBJ2-5; 9 nucleotides match TRBD2. Per germline, CDR1 DFQATT and CDR2 SNEGSKA (reference sequence). There are 17 residues in the CDR3. The V and J ends lost 0 bases and 1 base, in that order; junction bases with no gene match: 9. In nucleotides, the CDR3 is TGCAGTGCTAGAGAGTTAGGCGGGAGGGCCTCCCAAGAGACCCAGTACTTC. Translating gives CSARELGGRASQETQYF.

A few counts support this clonotype. A clone one base away is much larger, so this may be a read error. The chain employs TRBV5-8 and TRBJ2-1, with 8 bases lining up with TRBD2. The V gene's germline CDR1 is SGHTS and CDR2 YDEGEE. Unmatched junction bases numbered 13, after V lost 4 bases and J lost 7 bases. The CDR3 sequence is 16 residues long. DNA for the CDR3: TGTGCCAGCAGCCGGGGACTAGTGGGAGCGTGGAATGAGCAGTTCTTC. Its translation is CASSRGLVGAWNEQFF.

This clonotype counts as medium-sized. The chain's CDR3 is CASSVGRGSEAFF. As DNA, the CDR3 is TGTGCCAGCAGCGTAGGGAGGGGATCGGAAGCTTTCTTT. This rearrangement joins TRBV9 to TRBJ1-1; maybe TRBD1 (5 bases). Trimming stripped 0 bases from V and 8 bases from J, with 11 bases between. CDR1 is SGDLS, CDR2 YYNGEE, per germline. The CDR3 length is 13 residues.

In its sample, this clonotype ranks as medium-sized. V usage is TRBV20-1 and J usage is TRBJ1-6; D possibly corresponds to TRBD1 (5 bases). Germline-derived CDR1 and CDR2 are DFQATT and SNEGSKA (reference sequence). The CDR3 length is 15 residues. V lost 3 bases and J lost 0, with 9 bases in between. CDR3 loop: CSARTVSSYNSPLHF. CDR3 nucleotide sequence: TGCAGTGCTAGGACAGTGAGCTCCTATAATTCACCCCTCCACTTT.

This clonotype is judged medium-sized. The rearrangement joins TRBV10-1 to TRBJ2-3; weak D call: TRBD1 (6 bases). V lost 6 bases and J lost 5, with 9 bases in between. Germline CDR1 reads WNHNN; CDR2 reads SYGVQD (reference sequence). The CDR3 has 12 amino acids. The CDR3 is CASRGAGDTQYF. The CDR3 DNA is TGCGCCAGCAGGGGGGCTGGAGATACGCAGTATTTT.

By frequency in the sample, this clonotype is medium-sized (0.01 to 0.1%). The chain recombines TRBV28 with TRBJ2-2; 11 bases are a match to TRBD2. CDR3 size: 14 residues. The V and J ends lost 6 bases and 7 bases, in that order; junction bases with no gene match: 4. Germline values: CDR1 MDHEN, CDR2 SYDVKM. CDR3 amino acids: CASRPGLADGELFF. The CDR3 nucleotides read TGTGCCAGCAGACCGGGACTAGCGGACGGGGAGCTGTTTTTT.

This clonotype ranks as medium-sized. The chain employs TRBV12-3 or TRBV12-4 and TRBJ2-7, with 11 nucleotides matching TRBD2. This CDR3 comprises 14 residues. V shed 5 bases, J shed 7 bases, and the junction held 7 bases outside the gene matches. CDR3 DNA sequence: TGTGCCAGCAGTCTTAGCGGGAGGGCTGGGGAGCAGTACTTC. This encodes CASSLSGRAGEQYF.

As to this clonotype: The junction differs from germline at one of its ends, possibly a read error. The chain couples TRBV19 to TRBJ2-1, with D maybe TRBD2 (6 bases). The CDR3 is made up of 15 amino acids. Germline CDR1 LNHDA, CDR2 SQIVND (reference sequence). CDR3 region: CASSTTGVPNNEQFF. Here the CDR3 DNA reads TGTGCCAGTAGTACGACGGGAGTGCCCAACAATGAGCAGTTCTTT.

Sample share makes this clonotype medium-sized. The chain links TRBV4-2 to TRBJ2-5, with unresolved D. Trimming pared 0 bases from V and 1 base from J, leaving 3 bases between. The CDR3 is made up of 13 amino acids. Germline V gene data show CDR1 as LGHNA and CDR2 as YNFKEQ. DNA of the CDR3: TGTGCCAGCAGCCAAGACAGCCAAGAGACCCAGTACTTC. This sequence encodes CASSQDSQETQYF.

A note on this clonotype: Relative to the germline gene, one junction end is altered; a read error may explain this. The V call is TRBV9, the J call TRBJ2-3; the D gene is possibly TRBD2 (6 bases). The CDR3 contains 14 residues. From germline, CDR1 is SGDLS and CDR2 YYNGEE. The DNA for the CDR3 is TGTGCGAGCAGCGTGGAGGGGTACACAGAGACGCAGTATTTT. Translating gives CASSVEGYTETQYF.